Each of the 12 T cell receptor beta chains below was sequenced from the same sample in a study of T cells after yellow fever vaccination. TCRdb recomputed calls from the 5' RACE reads with MiXCR, one row per CDR3 protein. Here the sample spans fewer than 350,000 distinct CDR3 sequences, 3.6% being singletons. The material sequenced was PBMCs, taken on the day of the yellow fever booster vaccination. Every receptor here comes from a man between 18 and 35 years old who received the YFV17D yellow fever vaccine.

The chain combines TRBV23-1 with TRBJ2-7; TRBD1 aligns across 8 bases. TRBV23-1 is reported as an ORF; its role is uncertain. V was clipped by 2 bases and J by 5 bases; unmatched bases: 11. CDR3 length: 16 residues. The CDR3 DNA sequence: TGCGCCAGCAGTCAAGCCTCCGACAGGGGATGTGACGAGCAGTACTTC. It specifies CASSQASDRGCDEQYF.

This clonotype was observed a handful of times. The chain couples TRBV20-1 to TRBJ2-5; D gene ambiguous. V shed 0 bases and J shed 1 base, with 9 bases lying between them. Germline V gene data show CDR1 as DFQATT and CDR2 as SNEGSKA (reference sequence). The CDR3 consists of 14 residues. CDR3 residues: CSARDWGTQETQYF. The CDR3 nucleotides are TGCAGTGCTAGAGATTGGGGAACCCAAGAGACCCAGTACTTC.

J is TRBJ2-7 and V is TRBV4-3; TRBD1 is a possible D gene (5 bases). Germline V lookup: CDR1 LGHNA, CDR2 YSLEER. The length of the CDR3 is 15 residues. V shed 2 bases and J shed 0 bases, with 11 bases lying between them. For the CDR3, the DNA is TGCGCCAGCAGCCAAATCACAGGTAGCTCCTACGAGCAGTACTTC. This codes for CASSQITGSSYEQYF.

This clonotype was observed many times. The V call is TRBV5-1, the J call TRBJ2-1; the D is unclear. The germline V and J ends were trimmed by 2 bases and 7 bases, with 16 bases remaining between them. Germline assignment: CDR1 SGHRS and CDR2 YFSETQ. The CDR3 consists of 15 residues. The CDR3 sequence is CASSFRTPEENEQFF. The CDR3 nucleotides read TGCGCCAGCAGCTTCCGGACCCCCGAGGAAAATGAGCAGTTCTTC.

This clonotype showed up many times. The rearrangement links TRBV6-1 to TRBJ1-1; perhaps TRBD1 as D (6 bases). The germline gives CDR1 MNHNS, CDR2 SASEGT. Trimming pared 10 bases from V and 0 bases from J, leaving 15 bases between. This CDR3 has 14 residues. CDR3 DNA sequence: TGTGCCATACCCACGGACAGACTGAACACTGAAGCTTTCTTT. Protein sequence: CAIPTDRLNTEAFF.

This clonotype appeared many times. This chain links TRBV7-9 with TRBJ2-1; D is unresolved. CDR1 is SEHNR and CDR2 is FQNEAQ in the germline V gene (reference sequence). Between the trimmed V and J ends, which lost 0 bases and 5 bases, there was a span of 8 bases. The CDR3 totals 14 residues. The CDR3 protein is CASSLAIQNNEQFF. The CDR3 coding sequence is TGTGCCAGCAGCTTAGCCATCCAAAACAATGAGCAGTTCTTC. The entire variable domain, with the rest obtained from reference TRBV7-9 and TRBJ2-1, is as follows: DTGVSQNPRHKITKRGQNVTFRCDPISEHNRLYWYRQTLGQGPEFLTYFQNEAQLEKSRLLSDRFSAERPKGSFSTLEIQRTEQGDSAMYLCASSLAIQNNEQFFGPGTRLTVL.

This clonotype came up many times. V and J are TRBV5-6 and TRBJ2-6, with no clear D. With 3 bases removed from V and 0 bases from J, the gap between germline ends came to 19 bases. The V gene's germline CDR1 is SGHDT and CDR2 YYEEEE. The CDR3 loop spans 19 amino acids. In nucleotides, the CDR3 is TGTGCCAGCAGCTGGACGGGTCAACTCTCCACCTCTGGGGCCAACGTCCTGACTTTC. Amino acid sequence: CASSWTGQLSTSGANVLTF.

This clonotype was detected many times. The chain employs TRBV5-1 and TRBJ2-3, with D perhaps assigned TRBD1 or TRBD2 (7 bases each). Germline V lookup: CDR1 SGHRS, CDR2 YFSETQ. V gave up 6 bases and J gave up 3 bases, with 14 bases separating them. CDR3 length: 14 residues. CDR3 DNA sequence: TGCGCCAGCAAAGCAGGGGGGGATACAGATACGCAGTATTTT. Encoded protein: CASKAGGDTDTQYF.

This clonotype was seen repeatedly, ten times or more. This chain connects TRBV20-1 to TRBJ2-3; possible D gene TRBD2, 5 bases. Deletions cut 2 bases from V and 9 bases from J, with 15 bases between. This CDR3 region has 13 residues. CDR1 and CDR2 from the germline V gene are DFQATT and SNEGSKA (reference sequence). CDR3 nucleotide sequence: TGCAGTGCTAGACCCCCCTCCCCGGGGACGCAGTATTTT. Residues: CSARPPSPGTQYF.

The chain recombines TRBV6-1 with TRBJ2-3, with TRBD2 matching 9 bases. Germline CDR1 and CDR2: MNHNS and SASEGT. V dropped 7 bases and J dropped 6; count of bases not matched to a gene: 23. The CDR3 consists of 19 residues. CDR3 nucleotide sequence: TGTGCCAGCACCCGACGGGCGGGGGGGGCCTCCGTGACCCCCGATACGCAGTATTTT. This translates into CASTRRAGGASVTPDTQYF.

In this sample, this clonotype turned up many times. V is TRBV6-1 and J is TRBJ1-2, with D perhaps TRBD1 (5 bases). Trimming pared 2 bases from V and 2 bases from J, leaving 6 bases between. The germline CDR1 and CDR2 sequences are MNHNS and SASEGT. This CDR3 contains 13 residues. Here the CDR3 DNA reads TGTGCCAGCAGTGAAAGGGACAACTATGGCTACACCTTC. Its translation: CASSERDNYGYTF.

This clonotype showed up many times. The chain joins TRBV29-1 to TRBJ1-6, with 7 nucleotides matching TRBD1. CDR3 length equals 15 residues. Germline CDR1 SQVTM, CDR2 ANQGSEA. The ends lost 1 base at V and 9 bases at J; junction bases unmatched: 9. CDR3 in amino acids: CSVEAPGTAGSPLHF. As DNA, the CDR3 is TGCAGCGTTGAAGCACCCGGGACAGCAGGTTCACCCCTCCACTTT. Full variable domain (rest looked up from reference TRBV29-1 and TRBJ1-6): SAVISQKPSRDICQRGTSLTIQCQVDSQVTMMFWYRQQPGQSLTLIATANQGSEATYESGFVIDKFPISRPNLTFSTLTVSNMSPEDSSIYLCSVEAPGTAGSPLHFGNGTRLTVT.